The 31 T cell receptor beta chains given below trace back to one sample, sequenced in a study of circulating tumor DNA in untreated peripheral T-cell lymphoma. TCRdb's copy holds only in-frame clones and misses some; the assay was immunoSEQ multiplex PCR. Found here are about 9,200 clones, about 75% of them singletons; the top ten hold roughly 28%. The sample comprised tumor tissue. The source is a human donor with peripheral T-cell lymphoma.

The chain is built from TRBV11-3 and TRBJ2-3; 7 bases map to TRBD2. This CDR3 contains 14 residues. Per the germline V gene, CDR1 is SGHNT and CDR2 is YENEEA. After removal of 1 base from V and 7 bases from J, the junction contained 5 bases not matched to a gene. The chain's CDR3 is CASSLVAGSHTQYF. The CDR3, as DNA: TGTGCCAGCAGCTTAGTAGCGGGCTCGCATACGCAGTATTTT. Using reference TRBV11-3 and TRBJ2-3 for the parts outside the CDR3, the full variable domain is EAGVVQSPRYKIIEKKQPVAFWCNPISGHNTLYWYLQNLGQGPELLIRYENEEAVDDSQLPKDRFSAERLKGVDSTLKIQPAELGDSAVYLCASSLVAGSHTQYFGPGTRLTVL.

This sequence joins TRBV19 and TRBJ2-1, with D unclear. Trimming pared 0 bases from V and 0 bases from J, leaving 3 bases between. Germline V gene lookup returns CDR1 LNHDA and CDR2 SQIVND (reference sequence). This CDR3 has 14 residues. For the CDR3, the DNA is TGTGCCAGTAGTATAGAGCTCTCCTACAATGAGCAGTTCTTC. It is translated as CASSIELSYNEQFF.

The rearrangement links TRBV14 to TRBJ1-4; D unresolved. The CDR3 spans 15 residues. Trimming left V 0 bases short and J 6 bases short, with 11 bases between. CDR1 and CDR2 from the germline V gene are SGHDN and FVKESK. CDR3 residues: CASSQETGSYEKLFF. DNA of the CDR3: TGTGCCAGCAGCCAAGAAACCGGATCATATGAAAAACTGTTTTTT.

This clone has only one observation. CDR3 sequence reads: CAIRGRLSYEQYF. CDR3 DNA sequence: TGTGCCATCCGAGGGAGGCTCTCCTACGAGCAGTACTTC. J is TRBJ2-7 and V is TRBV6-8, with TRBD2 as a possible D gene (6 bases). The germline gives CDR1 MNHGY, CDR2 SAAAGT. The CDR3 extends over 13 amino acids. Trimming removed 10 bases at V and 0 bases at J, with 13 bases between.

This clone was seen more than once but under ten times. The gene calls are TRBV11-3 and TRBJ1-3, with TRBD1 as a possible D gene (5 bases). V was cut by 5 bases and J by 5 bases, with 22 bases left in between. Germline V gene lookup returns CDR1 SGHNT and CDR2 YENEEA. The CDR3 has 17 residues. Here the CDR3 reads CASSKEGDPALRNTIYF. In DNA form, the CDR3 reads TGTGCCAGCAGCAAAGAAGGGGACCCGGCTTTAAGAAACACCATATATTTT.

The gene calls are TRBV28 and TRBJ2-5, with TRBD1 matching 7 bases. V lost 0 bases, J lost 5 bases, and 3 bases stayed unmatched. There are 14 residues in the CDR3. Germline V gene sequence: CDR1 MDHEN, CDR2 SYDVKM. CDR3 sequence: CASSLWDRTETQYF. CDR3 DNA sequence: TGTGCCAGCAGTTTATGGGACAGGACCGAGACCCAGTACTTC.

The chain carries TRBV19 and TRBJ2-1; 10 bases are a match to TRBD2. The V gene's germline CDR1 is LNHDA and CDR2 SQIVND (reference sequence). V dropped 3 bases and J dropped 4; count of bases not matched to a gene: 9. The CDR3 is made up of 17 amino acids. The CDR3 DNA reads as TGTGCCAGTAGTATGCGGGCGAGCGGGGGGGCTTACAATGAGCAGTTCTTC. This translates into CASSMRASGGAYNEQFF.

The chain links TRBV6-8 to TRBJ2-1; 9 bases line up with TRBD1. Trimming cost V 7 bases and J 8 bases; bases outside gene matches: 6. Per germline, CDR1 MNHGY and CDR2 SAAAGT. This CDR3 contains 13 residues. For the CDR3, the DNA is TGTGCCAGCAAGGGACAGGGAAGCGATGAGCAGTTCTTC. Translating gives CASKGQGSDEQFF.

This clone appeared a single time. This rearrangement joins TRBV5-1 to TRBJ2-2; a weak D match, TRBD1 (6 bases). The CDR3 covers 17 residues. Between the trimmed V and J ends, which lost 4 bases and 4 bases, there was a span of 20 bases. Germline V lookup: CDR1 SGHRS, CDR2 YFSETQ. The CDR3: CASSLSGGTLLTGELFF. In DNA, the CDR3 is TGCGCCAGCAGCCTATCCGGTGGGACATTACTCACCGGGGAGCTGTTTTTT.

V is TRBV19 and J is TRBJ1-1; D call uncertain. Trimming left V 3 bases short and J 3 bases short, with 17 bases between. Germline V CDR1 and CDR2: LNHDA, SQIVND (reference sequence). The CDR3 length is 16 residues. CDR3 protein: CASSIHRQKRDTEAFF. In DNA form, the CDR3 reads TGTGCCAGTAGTATCCATCGGCAGAAAAGGGACACTGAAGCTTTCTTT.

The chain uses TRBV5-1 and TRBJ1-4; 7 nucleotides match TRBD1. CDR1 SGHRS and CDR2 YFSETQ come from the germline V gene. The V and J ends lost 0 bases and 3 bases, in that order; junction bases with no gene match: 5. This CDR3 comprises 16 residues. The CDR3 sequence is CASSLGGTGANEKLFF. The CDR3 DNA reads as TGCGCCAGCAGCTTGGGCGGTACAGGGGCTAATGAAAAACTGTTTTTT.

This sequence joins TRBV6-7 and TRBJ2-3, with TRBD2 matching over 8 bases. TRBV6-7 is an ORF, with its function uncertain. V lost 0 bases, J lost 6 bases, and 2 bases stayed unmatched. CDR3 size: 14 residues. CDR3 in DNA: TGTGCCAGCAGTTACTCGGCTAGCGGGGATACGCAGTATTTT. It encodes CASSYSASGDTQYF.

This chain joins TRBV1 and TRBJ2-6; the table's TRBD1 call for D was not verified on the DNA. TRBV1 has pseudogene status. The CDR3 length is 17 residues. The CDR3 spells CASSQEGHLSGANVLTF. The CDR3 nucleotides are TGCGCCAGCAGCCAAGAAGGACACCTCTCTGGGGCCAACGTCCTGACTTTC.

This rearrangement joins TRBV18 to TRBJ1-2, with 7 positions matching TRBD1. Germline V gives CDR1 KGHSH, CDR2 LQKENI. J lost 1 base, V lost 2 bases, and 7 bases had no gene match. The CDR3 is made up of 16 amino acids. Written as DNA, the CDR3 is TGTGCCAGCTCACCAACTAGGGACAGTTTTAACTATGGCTACACCTTC. The encoded protein is CASSPTRDSFNYGYTF. The complete variable domain, with remaining parts taken from reference TRBV18 and TRBJ1-2, reads NAGVMQNPRHLVRRRGQEARLRCSPMKGHSHVYWYRQLPEEGLKFMVYLQKENIIDESGMPKERFSAEFPKEGPSILRIQQVVRGDSAAYFCASSPTRDSFNYGYTFGSGTRLTVV.

This clone has just a few counts. This chain joins TRBV19 and TRBJ1-1; the D gene is possibly TRBD1 (5 bases). CDR1 is LNHDA and CDR2 is SQIVND in the germline V gene (reference sequence). Between the trimmed V and J ends, which lost 6 bases and 5 bases, there was a span of 19 bases. The CDR3 has 15 amino acids. The DNA of the CDR3 is TGTGCCAGTAGCCTTCCCCAGGGCTGGCGGACTGAAGCTTTCTTT. This encodes CASSLPQGWRTEAFF.

Only a few counts were recorded for this clone. V gene TRBV18 combines with J gene TRBJ1-1; D is unclear. Germline CDR1 and CDR2: KGHSH and LQKENI. Trimming left V 1 base short and J 4 bases short, with 16 bases between. The CDR3 has 16 amino acids. CDR3 nucleotide sequence: TGTGCCAGCTCACCACAGTTGGCGCAGATGGGCACTGAAGCTTTCTTT. The encoded protein is CASSPQLAQMGTEAFF.

DNA for the CDR3: TGCGCCAGCAGAGGGAGAAGTTACAATGAGCAGTTCTTC. It translates to CASRGRSYNEQFF. The chain carries TRBV1 and TRBJ2-1; the table's D call TRBD2 went unverified against the DNA. TRBV1 is a pseudogene. This CDR3 comprises 13 residues.

The V gene is TRBV12-5, the J gene TRBJ1-4, with D uncertain. The CDR3 contains 11 residues. Germline-derived CDR1 and CDR2 are LGHNT and FRNRAP. The CDR3 protein is CASSLGEKLFF. In nucleotides, the CDR3 is TGTGCCAGCTCCCTAGGTGAAAAACTGTTTTTT.

This rearrangement joins TRBV6-8 to TRBJ1-5; D is unclear. The germline V and J ends were trimmed by 6 bases and 4 bases, with 13 bases remaining between them. Germline CDR1 MNHGY, CDR2 SAAAGT. The CDR3 contains 14 residues. CDR3 DNA sequence: TGTGCCAGCAGCAGAGCCGGACGGAATCAGCCCCAGCATTTT. This translates into CASSRAGRNQPQHF.

This clone was counted between two and nine times. The DNA of the CDR3 is TGTGCCAGTAGTATAGGACAGGGGTTTCAGCCCCAGCATTTT. This codes for CASSIGQGFQPQHF. The chain uses TRBV19 and TRBJ1-5; 8 bases are a match to TRBD1. This CDR3 has 14 amino acids. J was trimmed by 6 bases and V by 1 base; bases with no gene match: 2. Germline CDR1 LNHDA, CDR2 SQIVND (reference sequence).

The chain couples TRBV5-1 to TRBJ2-1; D unresolved. This CDR3 has 15 residues. Looked up from germline, CDR1 is SGHRS and CDR2 is YFSETQ. Trimming removed 4 bases at V and 4 bases at J, with 15 bases between. Here the CDR3 DNA reads TGCGCCAGCAGCCAAACCCAGTTCTTTTACAATGAGCAGTTCTTC. As protein: CASSQTQFFYNEQFF.

The CDR3 is CASSLTGTYGYTF. The CDR3 bases are TGTGCCAGCAGCCTAACAGGGACCTATGGCTACACCTTC. The chain recombines TRBV7-4 with TRBJ1-2, with a possible D match to TRBD1 (6 bases). Germline assignment: CDR1 SGHVT and CDR2 SQSDAQ. V was shortened by 5 bases and J by 4 bases, with 11 bases between the two germline ends. CDR3 length: 13 amino acids.

The rearrangement uses TRBV5-1 and TRBJ1-1; a possible D gene is TRBD1 (6 bases). V gave up 2 bases and J gave up 3 bases, with 11 bases separating them. CDR1 is SGHRS, CDR2 YFSETQ, per germline. This CDR3 has 14 residues. The CDR3 bases are TGCGCCAGCAGCTTCAGGGGTTGGGACACTGAAGCTTTCTTT. Translation: CASSFRGWDTEAFF. The full variable domain, its missing parts supplied by reference TRBV5-1 and TRBJ1-1, is KAGVTQTPRYLIKTRGQQVTLSCSPISGHRSVSWYQQTPGQGLQFLFEYFSETQRNKGNFPGRFSGRQFSNSRSEMNVSTLELGDSALYLCASSFRGWDTEAFFGQGTRLTVV.

The V and J genes are TRBV11-3 and TRBJ1-5; no clear D. CDR3 length: 15 residues. From germline, CDR1 is SGHNT and CDR2 YENEEA. V lost 4 bases and J lost 4, with 14 bases in between. The CDR3 DNA is TGTGCCAGCAGCTCACAGAGGATCGTTAATCAGCCCCAGCATTTT. Translation: CASSSQRIVNQPQHF.

The J gene is TRBJ1-2, the V gene TRBV5-1; possible D gene TRBD1, 5 bases. Per germline, CDR1 SGHRS and CDR2 YFSETQ. The CDR3 contains 15 residues. The V gene lost 3 bases and the J gene lost 0 bases, with 12 bases spanning the gap. CDR3 in amino acids: CASSSGQPANYGYTF. The CDR3 DNA sequence: TGCGCCAGCAGCTCTGGACAACCTGCTAACTATGGCTACACCTTC.

This clone was recorded only once. The chain employs TRBV25-1 and TRBJ2-7, with D possibly called TRBD1 or TRBD2 (5 bases each). V lost 4 bases and J lost 3, with 16 bases in between. The CDR3 has 15 amino acids. Germline V lookup: CDR1 MGHDK, CDR2 SYGVNS. The DNA for the CDR3 is TGTGCCAGCAGTGGACGGGACCGGGGTTTCTACGAGCAGTACTTC. Protein sequence: CASSGRDRGFYEQYF.

This chain connects TRBV10-3 to TRBJ1-2; TRBD1 is a possible D gene (6 bases). CDR3 length: 14 residues. The V gene's germline CDR1 is ENHRY and CDR2 SYGVKD. V gave up 10 bases and J gave up 2 bases, with 17 bases separating them. The CDR3 nucleotides read TGTGCCACCCAGCCCCGGGACAACAACTATGGCTACACCTTC. Amino acids: CATQPRDNNYGYTF.

In its sample, this clone ranks as medium-sized. The J gene is TRBJ1-6, the V gene TRBV11-3; TRBD1 is a possible D gene (5 bases). Trimming stripped 2 bases from V and 0 bases from J, with 5 bases between. The CDR3 runs 15 residues. Germline lookup yields CDR1 SGHNT and CDR2 YENEEA. CDR3 residues: CASSLQGSYNSPLHF. CDR3 DNA: TGTGCCAGCAGCTTACAGGGCTCCTATAATTCACCCCTCCACTTT.

The chain has TRBV30 and TRBJ2-7; TRBD2 matches at 7 bases. The CDR3 loop spans 15 amino acids. Germline-derived CDR1 and CDR2 are GTSNPN and SVGIG (reference sequence). Trimming at V came to 2 bases and at J to 2 bases, leaving 9 bases not matched to a gene. The CDR3 here is CAWSLLPSGTYEQYF. CDR3 nucleotide sequence: TGTGCCTGGAGTCTTCTACCTAGCGGCACCTACGAGCAGTACTTC.

The V call is TRBV6-8, the J call TRBJ1-6, with TRBD1 identical over 9 bases. This CDR3 comprises 17 residues. Germline V gene data show CDR1 as MNHGY and CDR2 as SAAAGT. With 0 bases clipped from V and 7 bases from J, the junction kept 7 bases outside the gene matches. This CDR3 is CASSYSRRTGDNSPLHF. The CDR3 DNA is TGTGCCAGCAGTTACTCGAGGAGGACAGGGGACAATTCACCCCTCCACTTT.

This clone was seen only a few times. The V call is TRBV19, the J call TRBJ2-6; the match to TRBD1 covers 7 bases. Unmatched junction bases numbered 3, after V lost 11 bases and J lost 2 bases. Germline V lookup: CDR1 LNHDA, CDR2 SQIVND (reference sequence). This CDR3 has 13 amino acids. CDR3 nucleotides: TGTGCCGCCCAGGGGGCTGGGGCCAACGTCCTGACTTTC. Translated, it gives CAAQGAGANVLTF.